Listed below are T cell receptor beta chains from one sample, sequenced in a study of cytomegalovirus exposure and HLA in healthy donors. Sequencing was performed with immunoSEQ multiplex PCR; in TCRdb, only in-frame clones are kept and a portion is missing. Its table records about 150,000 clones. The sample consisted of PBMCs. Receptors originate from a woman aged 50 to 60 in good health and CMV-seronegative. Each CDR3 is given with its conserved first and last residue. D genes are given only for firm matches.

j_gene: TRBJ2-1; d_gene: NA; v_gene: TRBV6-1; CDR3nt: TGTGCCAGCAGGGGGGATAGGGGGGGTTACAATGAGCAGTTCTTC; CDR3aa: CASRGDRGGYNEQFF
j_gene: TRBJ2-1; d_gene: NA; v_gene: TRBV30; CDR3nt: TGTGCCTGGAGTAGGGGGAGCTCCTACAATGAGCAGTTCTTC; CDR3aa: CAWSRGSSYNEQFF
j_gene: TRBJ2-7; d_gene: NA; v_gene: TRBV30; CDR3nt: TGTGCCTGGACAGACTCCTACGAGCAGTACTTC; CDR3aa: CAWTDSYEQYF
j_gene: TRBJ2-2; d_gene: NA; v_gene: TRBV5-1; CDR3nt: TGCGCCAGCAGCTTAAGTCAGGGGAAGACCGGGGAGCTGTTTTTT; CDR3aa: CASSLSQGKTGELFF
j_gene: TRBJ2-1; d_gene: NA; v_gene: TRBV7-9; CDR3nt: TGTGCCAGCACCTCAGACCCGGGGGAGATAAACAATGAGCAGTTCTTC; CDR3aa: CASTSDPGEINNEQFF
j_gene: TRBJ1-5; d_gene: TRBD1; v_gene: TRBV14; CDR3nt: TGTGCCAGCAGCTTGACAGGGGATCAGCCCCAGCATTTT; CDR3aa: CASSLTGDQPQHF
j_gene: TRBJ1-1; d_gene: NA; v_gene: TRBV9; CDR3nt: TGTGCTAGCAGCGTAGAGTCAAGGGGACAGAACACTGAAGCTTTCTTT; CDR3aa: CASSVESRGQNTEAFF
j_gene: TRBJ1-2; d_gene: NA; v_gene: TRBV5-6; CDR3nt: TGTGCCAGCAGCTTGCTCGGTTATTTACCTTATGGCTACACCTTC; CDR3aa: CASSLLGYLPYGYTF
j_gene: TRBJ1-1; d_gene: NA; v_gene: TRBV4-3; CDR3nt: TGCGCCAGCAGCCTGGGCTTGAACACTGAAGCTTTCTTT; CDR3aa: CASSLGLNTEAFF
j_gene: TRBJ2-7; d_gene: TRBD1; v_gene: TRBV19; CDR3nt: TGTGCCAGTAGTGCGTCCGGACAGGATCCAACCTACGAGCAGTACTTC; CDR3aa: CASSASGQDPTYEQYF
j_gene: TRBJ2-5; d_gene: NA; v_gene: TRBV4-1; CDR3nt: TGCGCCAGCAGCCAAGTTGTTCGGGAGACCCAGTACTTC; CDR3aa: CASSQVVRETQYF
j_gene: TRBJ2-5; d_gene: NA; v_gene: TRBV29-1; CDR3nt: TGCAGCGTTGAAGGAATACTGTACCAAGAGACCCAGTACTTC; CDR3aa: CSVEGILYQETQYF
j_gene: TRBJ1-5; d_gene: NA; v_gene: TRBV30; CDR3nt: TGTGCCTGGAGTTCAGCAGGTCTAAGGCAGCCCCAGCATTTT; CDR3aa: CAWSSAGLRQPQHF